The source of this TCR beta chain is a study of blood T cells in healthy people across ages. A J-beta primer mix and a sample-barcoded 5' primer were used in a second PCR of roughly 6 to 11 cycles. Each CDR3 protein gets one entry after TCRdb re-called the 5' RACE reads with MiXCR. The data contain 1,300,000 or so distinct CDR3 sequences, around 59% of them seen just once; the ten biggest clones take up 6.5% to 8%. The CDR3 has 15 residues. CDR1 and CDR2 (germline): MNHEY, SVGEGT. V gave up 2 bases and J gave up 5 bases, with 12 bases separating them. Sequenced input: blood. This sequence was found in a man younger than 30 in good health. The V and J genes are TRBV6-2 or TRBV6-3 and TRBJ1-4; unclear D gene. CDR3 residues: CASSYEEGWNEKLFF. CDR3 sequence (DNA): TGTGCCAGCAGTTACGAAGAGGGCTGGAATGAAAAACTGTTTTTT.